This is a list of T cell receptor beta chains from one sample in a study of blood T cells in healthy people across ages. TCRdb re-derived calls from the 5' RACE reads in MiXCR, one entry per CDR3 protein. The data hold around 800,000 distinct CDR3 sequences, with roughly 44% observed a single time. Material: blood. Receptors originate from a man aged 55-75 years in good health. CDR3s leave out the opening cysteine and the closing phenylalanine or tryptophan.

>TRBV3-1
ASSPWTGEEQY
>TRBV7-2
ASSPPLEVGRLF
>TRBV7-9
ASSLYFGGQGAFEQY
>TRBV12-3/TRBV12-4
ASSLAWSQETQF
>TRBV7-2
ASSLNYKTQY
>TRBV18
ASSAQTGNQETQY
>TRBV9
ASSPKTSSYEQY
>TRBV25-1
ASSTGTYYGYT
>TRBV7-2
ASSLGARATDGYT
>TRBV20-1
SAYGGRMNTEAF
>TRBV7-9
ASSKTTGHNQPQH
>TRBV7-2
ASSLAAVSTDTQY
>TRBV20-1
SADPSGENEQY
>TRBV5-4
ASSLLRGRPETQY
>TRBV12-3/TRBV12-4
ASSFWEGGNEQF
>TRBV5-1
ASSWGTGVYNEQY
>TRBV9
ASSPSGRLYGYT
>TRBV4-1
ASSQIFQGGTGELF
>TRBV6-5
ASSYEQGDYEQY
>TRBV6-2/TRBV6-3
ATVGLGNEQF
>TRBV11-2
ASSLDGTGITDTQY
>TRBV2
ASRIGASSYNEQF
>TRBV4-3
ASSQESVRPDTQY
>TRBV12-3/TRBV12-4
ASSCGLEYGYT
>TRBV24-1
ATSDRQAGAYNEQF
>TRBV11-3
ASSLERGSPLH
>TRBV27
ASSSSTSNQETQY
>TRBV28
ASSLGTWGAQY
>TRBV6-5
ASSYFGANDYEQY
>TRBV20-1
SAPKTGPYEQY
>TRBV4-3
ASSQYEGRDYGYT
>TRBV19
ASSPDRGSYNEQY
>TRBV20-1
SASTQEPVYGYT
>TRBV7-9
ASSPRIAGGQGQETQY
>TRBV6-5
ASSYLDLGQNNEQF
>TRBV15
ATSRDLVGQETQY
>TRBV5-4
ASSLRTGGCNEQF
>TRBV20-1
SARGGVTEAF
>TRBV7-2
ASSPTRDSSYEQY
>TRBV14
ASSQDKITGAEQF
>TRBV20-1
SAIGASGLAKNIQY
>TRBV12-3/TRBV12-4
ASSYQGAWQPQH
>TRBV5-1
ASSKLPGQGIYNEQF
>TRBV7-2
ASSLGLQGGGRETQY
>TRBV5-6
ASSLAQGYEQY
>TRBV5-1
ASSLVALAGAEETQY
>TRBV4-3
ASSQEDGNTGEQF
>TRBV7-2
ASSLDPGSTDTQY
>TRBV28
ASSPPTSGKDYT
>TRBV20-1
STPGLAGVYEQY
>TRBV5-1
ASSLTGGIQPQH
>TRBV7-9
ASSMGQTGRETQY
>TRBV29-1
SVQRSVGRDTQY
>TRBV10-3
AISRTGGIDTQY
>TRBV9
ASSGGGQGRETQY
>TRBV6-2/TRBV6-3
ASAQGAPPIQY
>TRBV7-2
ASSTDYSPLH